This TCR beta chain was sequenced during a study of cytomegalovirus exposure and HLA in healthy donors. For this clone: Its antigen is unknown.

The CDR3 length is 14 residues. With V trimmed by 7 bases and J by 3 bases, 9 bases remained unmatched. Germline-derived CDR1 and CDR2 are MNHNS and SASEGT. The study, taken as a whole, reports: The only immune exposure information that was available was CMV serostatus.

The PCR made use of 60 Vbeta and 13 Jbeta primers. The method was immunoSEQ multiplex PCR; TCRdb's version includes in-frame clones alone and lacks a portion of them. Counted here are approximately 140,000 clones, about four fifths occurring once; the ten biggest clones make up 6% to 6.5%. The sequence derives from a man in his fifties in good health and CMV-seropositive. This chain joins TRBV6-1 and TRBJ2-7; 7 positions match TRBD1. What was sequenced was PBMCs. CDR3 coding DNA: TGTGCCAGCACTTCAGGGGGTACAGGCTACGAGCAGTACTTC. As protein: CASTSGGTGYEQYF.